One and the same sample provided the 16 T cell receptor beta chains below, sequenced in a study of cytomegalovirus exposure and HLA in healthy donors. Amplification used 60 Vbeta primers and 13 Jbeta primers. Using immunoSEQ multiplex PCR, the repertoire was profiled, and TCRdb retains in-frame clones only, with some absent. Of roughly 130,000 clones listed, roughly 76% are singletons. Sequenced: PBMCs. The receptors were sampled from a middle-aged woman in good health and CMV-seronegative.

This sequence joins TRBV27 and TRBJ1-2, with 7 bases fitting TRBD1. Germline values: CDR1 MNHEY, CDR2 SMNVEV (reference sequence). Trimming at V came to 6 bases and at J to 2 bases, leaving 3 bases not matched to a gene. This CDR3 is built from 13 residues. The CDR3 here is CASRMGQNYGYTF. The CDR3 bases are TGTGCCAGCAGGATGGGACAGAACTATGGCTACACCTTC.

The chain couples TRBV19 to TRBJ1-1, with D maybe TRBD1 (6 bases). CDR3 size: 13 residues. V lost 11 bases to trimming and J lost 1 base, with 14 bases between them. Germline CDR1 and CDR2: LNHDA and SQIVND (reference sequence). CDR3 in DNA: TGTGCCGTTGGGGGACATAAGAACACTGAAGCTTTCTTT. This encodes CAVGGHKNTEAFF.

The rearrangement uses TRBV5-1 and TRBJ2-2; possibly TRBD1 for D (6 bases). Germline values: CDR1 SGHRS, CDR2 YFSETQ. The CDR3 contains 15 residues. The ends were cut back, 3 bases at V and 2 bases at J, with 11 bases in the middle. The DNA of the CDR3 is TGCGCCAGCAGCTCCGCGACAGGAAACACCGGGGAGCTGTTTTTT. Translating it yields CASSSATGNTGELFF.

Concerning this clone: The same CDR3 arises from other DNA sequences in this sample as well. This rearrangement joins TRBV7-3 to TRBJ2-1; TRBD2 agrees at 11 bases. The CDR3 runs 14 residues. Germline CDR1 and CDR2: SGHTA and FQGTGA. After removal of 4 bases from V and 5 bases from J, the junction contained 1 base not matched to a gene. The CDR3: CASSSSGGHNEQFF. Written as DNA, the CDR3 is TGTGCCAGCAGCTCTAGCGGGGGGCACAATGAGCAGTTCTTC.

CDR3 sequence: CASRKPGSGELFF. Here the CDR3 DNA reads TGTGCCAGCAGAAAACCGGGGTCCGGGGAGCTGTTTTTT. This rearrangement joins TRBV27 to TRBJ2-2, with D possibly matching TRBD2 (5 bases). Trimming took 6 bases from V and 6 from J, leaving 11 bases between them. Germline lookup yields CDR1 MNHEY and CDR2 SMNVEV (reference sequence). The CDR3 contains 13 residues.

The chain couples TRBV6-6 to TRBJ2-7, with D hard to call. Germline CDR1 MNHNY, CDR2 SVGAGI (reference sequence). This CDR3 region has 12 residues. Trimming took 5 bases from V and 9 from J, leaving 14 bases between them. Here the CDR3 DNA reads TGTGCCAGCAGTACCCCCGACACCCGGCAGTACGTC. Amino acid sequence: CASSTPDTRQYV.

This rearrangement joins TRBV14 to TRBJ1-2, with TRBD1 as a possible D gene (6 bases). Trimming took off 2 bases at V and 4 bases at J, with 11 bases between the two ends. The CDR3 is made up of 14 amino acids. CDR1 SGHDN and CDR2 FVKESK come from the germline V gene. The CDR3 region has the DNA TGTGCCAGCAGCCAAAACCGGGACACCTATGGCTACACCTTC. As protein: CASSQNRDTYGYTF.

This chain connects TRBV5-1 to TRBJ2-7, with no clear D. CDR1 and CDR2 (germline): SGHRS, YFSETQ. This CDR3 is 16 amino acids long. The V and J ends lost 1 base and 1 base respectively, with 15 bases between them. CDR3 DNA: TGCGCCAGCAGCTTGTTCCCCCCGGGTGGGTCCTACGAGCAGTACTTC. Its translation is CASSLFPPGGSYEQYF.

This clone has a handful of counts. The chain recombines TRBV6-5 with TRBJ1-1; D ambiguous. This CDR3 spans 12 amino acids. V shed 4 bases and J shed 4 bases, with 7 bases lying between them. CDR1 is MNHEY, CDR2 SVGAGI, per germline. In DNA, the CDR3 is TGTGCCAGCAGTTCCGGAGCCACTGAAGCTTTCTTT. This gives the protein CASSSGATEAFF.

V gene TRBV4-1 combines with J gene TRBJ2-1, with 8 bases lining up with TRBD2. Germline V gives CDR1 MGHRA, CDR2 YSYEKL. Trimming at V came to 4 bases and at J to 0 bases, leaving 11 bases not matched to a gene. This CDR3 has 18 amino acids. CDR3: CASSLNLAGGGSYNEQFF. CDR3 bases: TGCGCCAGCAGCCTTAATCTCGCGGGGGGCGGCTCCTACAATGAGCAGTTCTTC.

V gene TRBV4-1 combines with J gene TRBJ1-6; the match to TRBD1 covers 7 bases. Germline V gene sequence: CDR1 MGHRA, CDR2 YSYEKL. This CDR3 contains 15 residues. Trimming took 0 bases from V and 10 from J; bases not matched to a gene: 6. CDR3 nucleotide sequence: TGCGCCAGCAGCCAAGAGCGACAGGGTTGGTCACCCCTCCACTTT. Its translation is CASSQERQGWSPLHF.

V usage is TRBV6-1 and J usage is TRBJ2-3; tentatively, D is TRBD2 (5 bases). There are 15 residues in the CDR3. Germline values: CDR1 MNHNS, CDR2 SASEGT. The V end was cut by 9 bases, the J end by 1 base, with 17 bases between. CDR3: CASTKRGVGTDTQYF. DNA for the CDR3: TGTGCCAGTACGAAACGGGGAGTCGGCACAGATACGCAGTATTTT.

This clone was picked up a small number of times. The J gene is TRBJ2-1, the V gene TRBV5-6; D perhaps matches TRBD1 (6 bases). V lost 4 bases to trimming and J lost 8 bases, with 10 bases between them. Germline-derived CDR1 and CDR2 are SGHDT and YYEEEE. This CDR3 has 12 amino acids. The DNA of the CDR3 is TGTGCCAGCAGCGGGGGACACTATGAGCAGTTCTTC. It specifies CASSGGHYEQFF.

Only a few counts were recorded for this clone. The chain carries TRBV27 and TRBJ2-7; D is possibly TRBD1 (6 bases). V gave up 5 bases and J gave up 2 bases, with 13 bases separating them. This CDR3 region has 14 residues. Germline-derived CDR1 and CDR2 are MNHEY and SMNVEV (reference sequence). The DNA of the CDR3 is TGTGCCAGCAGTCGGACAGACACAACCTACGAGCAGTACTTC. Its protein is CASSRTDTTYEQYF.

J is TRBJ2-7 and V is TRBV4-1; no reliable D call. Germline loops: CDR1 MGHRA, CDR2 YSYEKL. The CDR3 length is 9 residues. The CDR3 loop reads CASSQGSFV. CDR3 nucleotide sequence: TGCGCCAGCAGCCAAGGTTCTTTCGTC.

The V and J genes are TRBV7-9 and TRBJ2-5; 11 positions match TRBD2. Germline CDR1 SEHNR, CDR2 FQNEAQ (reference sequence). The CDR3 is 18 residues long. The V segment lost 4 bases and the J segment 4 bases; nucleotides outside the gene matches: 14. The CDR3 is CASSSTTSGVISGETQYF. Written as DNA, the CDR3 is TGTGCCAGCAGCTCTACGACTAGCGGGGTGATATCAGGAGAGACCCAGTACTTC.